This record concerns one T cell receptor beta chain sequence. The data are from a study of CD8 T cells in ankylosing spondylitis. The germline gives CDR1 MNHNS, CDR2 SASEGT. The germline V and J ends were trimmed by 5 bases and 0 bases, with 14 bases remaining between them. The CDR3 runs 16 residues. Quantitative 5'-RACE was performed with molecular barcodes, and it yielded the TCR beta libraries. TCRdb reprocessed the 5' RACE reads with MiXCR, giving one entry per CDR3 protein. Altogether nearly 350,000 distinct CDR3 sequences are present, over 12% being singletons, with the ten largest covering 0.9% to 1.2%.

This TCR derives from a male donor with ankylosing spondylitis or in good health (not recorded which). This chain links TRBV6-1 with TRBJ2-1; D is possibly TRBD2 (6 bases). The specimen was blood, either unsorted or a sorted T cell fraction (not recorded which). The CDR3 loop reads CASSRGGRLSYNEQFF. The DNA for the CDR3 is TGTGCCAGCAGTCGGGGAGGCCGCCTCTCCTACAATGAGCAGTTCTTC.